This TCR beta chain derives from a study of vaccination effects on CD4 cells after COVID-19. On the study more broadly: Samples gathered post-vaccine arrived a median of 72 days past the second dose. Study-wide results and caveats: Convalescent patients in the study were few, and early post-infection timepoints were absent.

For this clone: What it binds is not known.

Only in-frame clones appear in the TCRdb table, and some are missing; sequencing was by immunoSEQ multiplex PCR. The sample gives just under 60,000 clones, around 80% of which show up once; 2% is in the top ten. Trimming took off 1 base at V and 5 bases at J, with 10 bases between the two ends. This CDR3 has 14 amino acids. CDR1 and CDR2 (germline): SGHNT, YENEEA. ViraFEST used viral peptide pools to expand antigen-specific CD4+ T cells before sequencing. Scientists isolated CD4+ T cells after a roughly ten-day culture period ended. BNT162b2 vaccine or mRNA-1273 vaccine was given to participants in two doses. Researchers reported culturing 2 million or so PBMC in each well, adding around 10 IU/ml IL-2 and about 10 ug/ml peptides. Half the medium was replaced with IL-2 medium on days 3 and 7.

The material sequenced was CD4+ T cells from PBMCs cultured with HCoV-OC43 spike peptides, taken after COVID-19 vaccination. Subset indicated: HCoV-OC43 spike overlapping peptide pool stimulation. The chain links TRBV11-3 to TRBJ2-3, with D tentatively TRBD1 (6 bases). The TCR was taken from a human donor who received a COVID-19 vaccine. CDR3 protein: CASSLAGARDTQYF. The CDR3 nucleotides read TGTGCCAGCAGCTTAGCAGGGGCGCGAGATACGCAGTATTTT.